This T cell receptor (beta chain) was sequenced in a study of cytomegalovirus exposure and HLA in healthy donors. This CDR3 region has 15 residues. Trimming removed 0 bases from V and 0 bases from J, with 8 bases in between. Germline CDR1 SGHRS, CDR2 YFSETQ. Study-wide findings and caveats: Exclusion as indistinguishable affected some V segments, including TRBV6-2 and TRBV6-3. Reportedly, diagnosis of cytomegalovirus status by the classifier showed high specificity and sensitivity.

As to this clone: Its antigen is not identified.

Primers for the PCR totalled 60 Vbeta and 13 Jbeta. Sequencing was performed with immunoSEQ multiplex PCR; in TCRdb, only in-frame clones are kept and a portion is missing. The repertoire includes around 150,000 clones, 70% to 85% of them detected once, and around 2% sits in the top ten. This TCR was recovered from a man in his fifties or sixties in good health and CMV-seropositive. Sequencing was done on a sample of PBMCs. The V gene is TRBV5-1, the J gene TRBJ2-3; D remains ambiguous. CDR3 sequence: CASSLVGRSTDTQYF. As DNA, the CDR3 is TGCGCCAGCAGCTTGGTTGGGCGTAGCACAGATACGCAGTATTTT. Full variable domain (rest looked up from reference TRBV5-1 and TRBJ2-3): KAGVTQTPRYLIKTRGQQVTLSCSPISGHRSVSWYQQTPGQGLQFLFEYFSETQRNKGNFPGRFSGRQFSNSRSEMNVSTLELGDSALYLCASSLVGRSTDTQYFGPGTRLTVL.